What follows are 27 T cell receptor beta chains derived from one specimen sequenced in a study of spatial heterogeneity in lung cancer. Findings of the study overall: Mutation tallies in tumors tracked expanded intratumoral alpha and beta TCR counts.

Their antigen targets remain unknown. The time point denotes: sample taken at primary tumor resection. Each CDR3 protein gets one entry after TCRdb re-called the 5' RACE reads with MiXCR. The sample contains over 6,000 distinct CDR3 sequences, roughly 14% of which appear only once. Sequenced here: lung tumor tissue, sampled at surgery. Every receptor here comes from a male donor with early-stage non-small cell lung cancer.

This clonotype ranks as medium-sized (0.01 to 0.1%). Found in a library prepared for alpha chains, this beta chain is an off-target read, and its abundance has little meaning. This chain connects TRBV7-6 to TRBJ2-1, with D unclear. V lost 5 bases to trimming and J lost 7 bases, with 15 bases between them. Germline-derived CDR1 and CDR2 are SGHVS and FNYEAQ. This CDR3 is 14 amino acids long. This CDR3 is CASSPFISTNEQFF. The CDR3 nucleotides are TGTGCCAGCAGCCCATTTATCAGCACAAATGAGCAGTTCTTC.

This clonotype was seen ten or more times. A library made for alpha chains picked up this beta chain off target, so its size means little. V gene TRBV12-3 or TRBV12-4 combines with J gene TRBJ2-7; 8 bases match TRBD1. The CDR3 runs 19 residues. J gave up 5 bases and V 6 bases, and 24 bases lay outside the gene matches. The CDR3 DNA sequence: TGTGCCAGCAGACCTCCGGGACAGGATTTTGGGGGCTCCTTCCACGAGCAGTACTTC. Translating it yields CASRPPGQDFGGSFHEQYF.

This clonotype ranks as medium-sized (0.01 to 0.1%). A library made for alpha chains picked up this beta chain off target, so its size means little. The chain has TRBV20-1 and TRBJ2-3; 7 bases align to TRBD2. V lost 5 bases, J lost 4 bases, and 6 bases stayed unmatched. The CDR3 sequence is 13 residues long. Germline V gene data show CDR1 as DFQATT and CDR2 as SNEGSKA (reference sequence). The CDR3 region is CSAEGRGADTQYF. The DNA for the CDR3 is TGCAGTGCTGAGGGGAGGGGAGCAGATACGCAGTATTTT.

This clonotype occurred many times. The library was designed around alpha chains, so this beta chain is a stray read whose abundance carries little weight. The V gene is TRBV7-8, the J gene TRBJ2-1; no reliable D call. Germline-derived CDR1 and CDR2 are SGHVS and FQNEAQ. V was pared by 1 base and J by 2 bases, with 6 bases between. This CDR3 is 14 amino acids long. CDR3 in amino acids: CASSLVRTYNEQFF. The CDR3 DNA reads as TGTGCCAGCAGCTTAGTACGGACCTACAATGAGCAGTTCTTC.

Note on this clonotype: The library was built for alpha chains, so this beta chain is an off-target read and its size means little. The genes are TRBV29-1 and TRBJ2-1; 7 bases are shared with TRBD2. The CDR3 runs to 15 residues. V lost 0 bases, J lost 4 bases, and 6 bases stayed unmatched. Germline-derived CDR1 and CDR2 are SQVTM and ANQGSEA. The CDR3 DNA sequence: TGCAGCGTTGAAGATCAGGGTAGCGGGTACAATGAGCAGTTCTTC. It codes for CSVEDQGSGYNEQFF.

There are many counts of this clonotype. A library made for alpha chains picked up this beta chain off target, so its size means little. In DNA, the CDR3 is TGTGCCAGCAGCCCTTGGGTAGCCGCTAGCACAGATACGCAGTATTTT. Protein: CASSPWVAASTDTQYF. The gene calls are TRBV7-9 and TRBJ2-3; no reliable D call. The V end was cut by 5 bases, the J end by 0 bases, with 15 bases between. The CDR3 sequence is 16 residues long. Per the germline V gene, CDR1 is SEHNR and CDR2 is FQNEAQ (reference sequence). Filled out from reference TRBV7-9 and TRBJ2-3, the complete variable domain reads DTGVSQNPRHKITKRGQNVTFRCDPISEHNRLYWYRQTLGQGPEFLTYFQNEAQLEKSRLLSDRFSAERPKGSFSTLEIQRTEQGDSAMYLCASSPWVAASTDTQYFGPGTRLTVL.

This clonotype appeared many times. Little can be read into the size of this beta chain, an off-target read in a library designed for alpha chains. The V call is TRBV6-2 or TRBV6-3, the J call TRBJ1-5; D is unclear. Germline CDR1 is MNHEY and CDR2 is SVGEGT. The CDR3 sequence is 15 residues long. Trimming removed 7 bases at V and 5 bases at J, with 18 bases between. Here the CDR3 reads CASNPTVSRHQPQHF. The CDR3 region has the DNA TGTGCCAGCAACCCAACGGTATCTCGCCATCAGCCCCAGCATTTT.

In its sample, this clonotype was seen many times. Since the library was made to target alpha chains, this beta chain is a stray read and its abundance is not meaningful. The rearrangement uses TRBV5-4 and TRBJ2-5, with 10 bases identical to TRBD2. The CDR3 has 16 residues. Germline CDR1 is SGHNT and CDR2 is YYREEE (reference sequence). V lost 3 bases to trimming and J lost 5 bases; unmatched junction nucleotides: 10. The CDR3 protein is CASSSDLAGVEETQYF. The CDR3 DNA reads TGTGCCAGCAGCTCGGATCTAGCGGGAGTTGAGGAGACCCAGTACTTC.

Concerning this clonotype: This beta chain was picked up by a library intended for alpha chains and is off target, so its count carries little meaning. This chain uses TRBV4-1 with TRBJ2-1; TRBD2 aligns across 7 bases. CDR1 and CDR2 (germline): MGHRA, YSYEKL. With V trimmed by 1 base and J by 1 base, 7 bases remained unmatched. The CDR3 has 17 amino acids. The CDR3 nucleotides read TGCGCCAGCAGCCAAGTGGATTTGGGACTATCCTACAATGAGCAGTTCTTC. This gives the protein CASSQVDLGLSYNEQFF.

This clonotype was counted at least ten times. Since the library was made to target alpha chains, this beta chain is a stray read and its abundance is not meaningful. The V call is TRBV7-9, the J call TRBJ2-3; D call uncertain. V was cut by 3 bases and J by 0 bases, with 7 bases left in between. Germline V gene sequence: CDR1 SEHNR, CDR2 FQNEAQ (reference sequence). The CDR3 extends over 14 amino acids. In DNA form, the CDR3 reads TGTGCCAGCAGCTTGTGGGTCAGCACAGATACGCAGTATTTT. Amino acids: CASSLWVSTDTQYF.

The sample holds many counts of this clonotype. A library prepared for alpha chains yielded this beta chain as an off-target read; its size is of little meaning. The chain carries TRBV20-1 and TRBJ1-1; perhaps TRBD1 as D (6 bases). Germline loops: CDR1 DFQATT, CDR2 SNEGSKA (reference sequence). V was shortened by 6 bases and J by 1 base, with 12 bases between the two germline ends. The CDR3 contains 13 residues. The CDR3 DNA is TGCAGTGCCCGGGAAGGGGGGAACACTGAAGCTTTCTTT. It translates to CSAREGGNTEAFF.

This clonotype is classed as medium-sized. This beta chain is off target for a library built for alpha chains, so its abundance means little. The chain employs TRBV27 and TRBJ2-7, with 9 bases matching TRBD1. Losses at the gene ends were 2 bases for V and 3 bases for J; bases not matched to a gene: 5. CDR1 MNHEY and CDR2 SMNVEV come from the germline V gene (reference sequence). This CDR3 spans 15 amino acids. This CDR3 is CASSLNPTGGYEQYF. The CDR3 DNA is TGTGCCAGCAGTTTAAATCCGACAGGGGGCTACGAGCAGTACTTC.

This clonotype is labeled medium-sized. This beta chain came through as a stray read in a library set up for alpha chains, and its size says little. The chain couples TRBV20-1 to TRBJ2-3; tentatively, D is TRBD2 (6 bases). The CDR3 is 15 amino acids. Looked up from germline, CDR1 is DFQATT and CDR2 is SNEGSKA (reference sequence). V lost 3 bases to trimming and J lost 1 base, with 14 bases between them. CDR3: CSASPLGLRTDTQYF. The CDR3 region has the DNA TGCAGTGCTAGTCCCTTGGGACTTCGCACAGATACGCAGTATTTT.

This clonotype was counted at least ten times. For a library built for alpha chains, this beta chain is a stray read; little rests on its size. This rearrangement joins TRBV28 to TRBJ1-5; D is undetermined. Between the trimmed V and J ends, which lost 3 bases and 6 bases, there was a span of 12 bases. The CDR3 runs 14 residues. Germline CDR1 is MDHEN and CDR2 is SYDVKM. The CDR3 reads CASSFRQIAQPQHF. The CDR3 nucleotides are TGTGCCAGCAGTTTCAGGCAAATCGCTCAGCCCCAGCATTTT.

This clonotype was observed at least ten times. This beta chain lies outside the target of a library built for alpha chains; its clone size means little. The gene calls are TRBV28 and TRBJ2-3; 8 nucleotides agree with TRBD2. The CDR3 extends over 18 amino acids. Trimming cost V 4 bases and J 1 base; bases outside gene matches: 13. The germline V gene encodes CDR1 MDHEN and CDR2 SYDVKM. CDR3 protein: CASSSFRRGGSGTDTQYF. In DNA, the CDR3 is TGTGCCAGCAGTTCATTCCGCCGGGGGGGTTCGGGCACAGATACGCAGTATTTT.

In its sample, this clonotype was seen many times. This beta chain is an unintended read in a library built for alpha chains; its size means little. This chain uses TRBV28 with TRBJ2-1; 10 nucleotides align to TRBD2. This CDR3 has 19 amino acids. V shed 7 bases and J 0 bases; nucleotides not matched to a gene: 15. Per germline, CDR1 MDHEN and CDR2 SYDVKM. The CDR3 bases are TGTGCCAGCACCCCCGGGGTAGCGGGGGGCTTCAGCTCCTACAATGAGCAGTTCTTC. Its protein is CASTPGVAGGFSSYNEQFF. The full variable domain, with the rest looked up from reference TRBV28 and TRBJ2-1, is DVKVTQSSRYLVKRTGEKVFLECVQDMDHENMFWYRQDPGLGLRLIYFSYDVKMKEKGDIPEGYSVSREKKERFSLILESASTNQTSMYLCASTPGVAGGFSSYNEQFFGPGTRLTVL.

The sample holds many counts of this clonotype. This beta chain is an off-target read within a library intended for alpha chains, so its frequency means little. V gene TRBV28 combines with J gene TRBJ1-1; possibly TRBD1 for D (6 bases). The CDR3 spans 15 residues. The V end lost 4 bases, the J end lost 0 bases, and 12 bases lay between the germline ends. Germline-derived CDR1 and CDR2 are MDHEN and SYDVKM. CDR3 amino acids: CASSSRTAMNTEAFF. As DNA, the CDR3 is TGTGCCAGCAGTTCCCGGACAGCAATGAACACTGAAGCTTTCTTT.

This clonotype was seen repeatedly, ten times or more. This beta chain is a stray sequence in a library constructed for alpha chains; its clone size is not meaningful. The genes are TRBV29-1 and TRBJ2-1; no clear D gene. Germline-derived CDR1 and CDR2 are SQVTM and ANQGSEA. Deletions cut 2 bases from V and 0 bases from J, with 5 bases between. CDR3 size: 13 residues. The CDR3 spells CSVEQISYNEQFF. As DNA, the CDR3 is TGCAGCGTTGAACAGATCTCCTACAATGAGCAGTTCTTC.

This clonotype is termed medium-sized. A library prepared for alpha chains yielded this beta chain as an off-target read; its size is of little meaning. CDR3 nucleotides: TGTGCCATCAGTGGCAGTAGTGGCGGGGAGCTGTTTTTT. It codes for CAISGSSGGELFF. The V call is TRBV10-3, the J call TRBJ2-2; D ambiguous. The CDR3 is 13 residues long. V was shortened by 4 bases and J by 7 bases, with 10 bases between the two germline ends. Germline V CDR1 and CDR2: ENHRY, SYGVKD.

Regarding this clonotype: This beta chain is off target for a library built for alpha chains, so its abundance means little. The chain employs TRBV2 and TRBJ2-7; either TRBD1 or TRBD2 may supply D (5 bases each). Germline CDR1 is SNHLY and CDR2 is FYNNEI. Trimming stripped 3 bases from V and 5 bases from J, with 11 bases between. CDR3 size: 13 residues. In nucleotides, the CDR3 is TGTGCCAGCAGTGACAGGGAGTCCGACGAGCAGTACTTC. It is translated as CASSDRESDEQYF.

This clonotype is categorized as medium-sized (0.01 to 0.1%). The library was designed around alpha chains, so this beta chain is a stray read whose abundance carries little weight. The chain employs TRBV9 and TRBJ2-1; 9 positions agree with TRBD2. The trim removed 6 bases at V and 7 bases at J, leaving 8 bases unmatched. Per germline, CDR1 SGDLS and CDR2 YYNGEE. This CDR3 comprises 14 residues. CDR3 loop: CASKRGSGGNEQFF. CDR3 in DNA: TGTGCCAGCAAGCGGGGTAGCGGGGGAAATGAGCAGTTCTTC.

This clonotype was detected ten times or more. With the library built for alpha chains, this beta chain is off target and its frequency is not meaningful. This sequence joins TRBV24-1 and TRBJ2-2, with 7 nucleotides matching TRBD1. This CDR3 comprises 15 residues. The germline V gene encodes CDR1 KGHDR and CDR2 SFDVKD. The junction had 9 bases not matched to a gene; V was cut back by 10 bases and J by 2 bases. CDR3 protein: CATGGRTSNTGELFF. Here the CDR3 DNA reads TGTGCCACAGGGGGCCGGACATCCAACACCGGGGAGCTGTTTTTT.

About this clonotype: This beta chain turned up in a library designed for alpha chains; as an off-target read, its abundance says little. The chain is built from TRBV9 and TRBJ2-7; 9 nucleotides align to TRBD1. This CDR3 is 13 amino acids long. The J segment lost 2 bases and the V segment lost 3 bases, leaving 0 bases of the junction unmatched. CDR1 and CDR2 (germline): SGDLS, YYNGEE. This CDR3 reads CASSGQGAYEQYF. The CDR3 bases are TGTGCCAGCAGCGGACAGGGGGCCTACGAGCAGTACTTC.

By share, this clonotype ranks as medium-sized. Since it is a stray read in a library aimed at alpha chains, this beta chain has a size that is not meaningful. The chain has TRBV12-3 or TRBV12-4 and TRBJ1-2; TRBD1 agrees at 8 bases. V lost 4 bases, J lost 4 bases, and 5 bases stayed unmatched. This CDR3 is 14 amino acids long. CDR3 residues: CASSSDRVAYGYTF. DNA for the CDR3: TGTGCCAGCAGTTCGGACAGGGTTGCCTATGGCTACACCTTC.

This clonotype was counted ten times or more. In a library made to pick up alpha chains, this beta chain is a stray read with a size that means little. The chain has TRBV5-6 and TRBJ2-5; tentative D call: TRBD1 (7 bases). There are 15 residues in the CDR3. V shed 4 bases and J shed 4 bases, with 17 bases lying between them. The V gene's germline CDR1 is SGHDT and CDR2 YYEEEE. The CDR3 DNA sequence: TGTGCCAGCAGCCAGGGACAGCGGGCGGGAGAGACCCAGTACTTC. Translating it yields CASSQGQRAGETQYF.

This clonotype was recorded at least ten times. This beta chain is off target for a library built for alpha chains, so its abundance means little. The V call is TRBV20-1, the J call TRBJ2-1; 8 bases map to TRBD2. Germline V CDR1 and CDR2: DFQATT, SNEGSKA (reference sequence). This CDR3 spans 17 amino acids. The junction had 11 bases not matched to a gene; V was cut back by 0 bases and J by 4 bases. This chain's CDR3 is CSAREGQREWGYNEQFF. DNA of the CDR3: TGCAGTGCTAGAGAGGGTCAGCGGGAGTGGGGATACAATGAGCAGTTCTTC.

Judged by abundance, this clonotype is medium-sized. Because the library targeted alpha chains, this beta chain is an off-target read whose size means little. The chain couples TRBV5-6 to TRBJ2-7, with 8 bases lining up with TRBD1. Germline CDR1 and CDR2: SGHDT and YYEEEE. The CDR3 spans 15 residues. The J segment lost 3 bases and the V segment lost 0 bases, leaving 5 bases of the junction unmatched. The CDR3 bases are TGTGCCAGCAGCTTGGGGACAGGGCGTATCTACGAGCAGTACTTC. Residues: CASSLGTGRIYEQYF. The full variable domain, in which reference TRBV5-6 and TRBJ2-7 provide the parts outside the CDR3, is DAGVTQSPTHLIKTRGQQVTLRCSPKSGHDTVSWYQQALGQGPQFIFQYYEEEERQRGNFPDRFSGHQFPNYSSELNVNALLLGDSALYLCASSLGTGRIYEQYFGPGTRLTVT.